The 8 T cell receptor beta chains below all came from one sample that was sequenced in a study of T cells in women clearing cervical HPV infection. The repertoire was sequenced with immunoSEQ multiplex PCR; TCRdb's copy has only in-frame clones and lacks some. The table gives tens of thousands of clones; the top ten clones make up 4.3% of it. The sample taken for sequencing was blood buffy coat. The origin of the receptors is a woman between 18 and 69 years old with a cervical HPV16 infection that either progressed to CIN3+ or cleared (not recorded which).

Details on this clone: The DNA ends 3 residues before the CDR3 does, and the rest of the CDR3 is filled in from the germline J gene. The chain has TRBV30 and TRBJ1-4; D unresolved. The CDR3 is 12 residues long. The ends were cut back, 2 bases at V and 8 bases at J, with 9 bases in the middle. Germline-derived CDR1 and CDR2 are GTSNPN and SVGIG (reference sequence). CDR3 amino acids: CAWSRRGEKLFF. CDR3 bases read: TGTGCCTGGAGTAGGCGGGGAGAAAAA.

With regard to this clone: The read finishes 3 residues shy of the CDR3 end, and the germline J gene is used to complete it. V usage is TRBV20-1 and J usage is TRBJ2-3; possible D gene TRBD2, 5 bases. CDR1 is DFQATT and CDR2 is SNEGSKA in the germline V gene (reference sequence). The CDR3 has 12 amino acids. CDR3 DNA, as far as it was read: TGCAGTGCTAGTCCGGGGAATCAGCCG. This encodes CSASPGNQP. In full, the CDR3 is CSASPGNQPQYF.

Notes on this clone: The read finishes 3 residues shy of the CDR3 end, and the germline J gene is used to complete it. The genes are TRBV19 and TRBJ2-1; 8 nucleotides agree with TRBD1. Germline V lookup: CDR1 LNHDA, CDR2 SQIVND (reference sequence). V dropped 7 bases and J dropped 6; count of bases not matched to a gene: 8. The CDR3 covers 14 residues. CDR3 DNA, as far as it was read: TGTGCCAGTACCACCAACAGGGGGATCAATGAG. Translating gives CASTTNRGINE. The full CDR3 reads CASTTNRGINEQFF.

With respect to this clone: The read is 3 residues too short to cover the CDR3 end, so that end is filled in from the germline J gene. This chain joins TRBV20-1 and TRBJ2-1, with 9 bases aligning to TRBD2. The CDR3 spans 17 residues. V gave up 0 bases and J gave up 5 bases; unmatched junction bases: 11. Germline V CDR1 and CDR2: DFQATT, SNEGSKA (reference sequence). Partial CDR3 DNA: TGCAGTGCTAGAGACGGGTCCGGGACTAGCCCACACAATGAG. Translating gives CSARDGSGTSPHNE. The whole CDR3 sequence reads CSARDGSGTSPHNEQFF.

A note on this clone: With the read ending 3 residues before the CDR3 end, the germline J gene is used to fill in that end. J is TRBJ1-2 and V is TRBV19, with D perhaps TRBD1 (5 bases). The CDR3 is made up of 15 amino acids. From germline, CDR1 is LNHDA and CDR2 SQIVND (reference sequence). Incomplete CDR3 DNA: TGTGCCGCCGGGACTAGCGGGAGGTGGGGAGAGACC. Its protein is CAAGTSGRWGET. The CDR3 reads in full as CAAGTSGRWGETYTF.

Regarding this clone: One end of the junction varies from germline; a read error may be responsible. The CDR3 end lies 3 residues beyond the end of the read and is filled in from the germline J gene. The sample carries other DNA sequences with the same CDR3. This chain connects TRBV19 to TRBJ1-3, with D possibly TRBD1 on 5 matching bases. The germline gives CDR1 LNHDA, CDR2 SQIVND (reference sequence). The CDR3 length is 16 residues. CDR3 DNA (partial): TGTGCCAGTAGTATGGGGCAGGCCGAAGCAAGAAACACT. It encodes CASSMGQAEARNT. The complete CDR3 protein is CASSMGQAEARNTIYF.

As for this clone: The sequence runs out 3 residues before the end of the CDR3; the remainder is reconstructed from the germline J gene. The chain carries TRBV7-6 and TRBJ2-7, with D possibly being TRBD1 (6 bases). The CDR3 consists of 13 residues. CDR1 is SGHVS and CDR2 is FNYEAQ in the germline V gene. With 5 bases removed from V and 4 bases from J, the gap between germline ends came to 12 bases. CDR3 in amino acids: CASSPQQGYEQYF. The DNA read from the CDR3 is TGTGCCAGCAGCCCACAACAGGGTTACGAG.

Concerning this clone: The read ends 3 residues before the CDR3 terminus; that terminus is restored from the germline J gene. V usage is TRBV20-1 and J usage is TRBJ2-4, with 10 bases matching TRBD1. Germline assignment: CDR1 DFQATT and CDR2 SNEGSKA (reference sequence). CDR3 size: 16 residues. Germline trimming cut 6 bases from V and 0 bases from J; bases unmatched to any gene: 8. The CDR3 bases that were read are TGCAGTGCCCGGGACAGGGGAGCCCTAGCCAAAAACATT. Residues: CSARDRGALAKNI. The CDR3 in its entirety is CSARDRGALAKNIQYF.